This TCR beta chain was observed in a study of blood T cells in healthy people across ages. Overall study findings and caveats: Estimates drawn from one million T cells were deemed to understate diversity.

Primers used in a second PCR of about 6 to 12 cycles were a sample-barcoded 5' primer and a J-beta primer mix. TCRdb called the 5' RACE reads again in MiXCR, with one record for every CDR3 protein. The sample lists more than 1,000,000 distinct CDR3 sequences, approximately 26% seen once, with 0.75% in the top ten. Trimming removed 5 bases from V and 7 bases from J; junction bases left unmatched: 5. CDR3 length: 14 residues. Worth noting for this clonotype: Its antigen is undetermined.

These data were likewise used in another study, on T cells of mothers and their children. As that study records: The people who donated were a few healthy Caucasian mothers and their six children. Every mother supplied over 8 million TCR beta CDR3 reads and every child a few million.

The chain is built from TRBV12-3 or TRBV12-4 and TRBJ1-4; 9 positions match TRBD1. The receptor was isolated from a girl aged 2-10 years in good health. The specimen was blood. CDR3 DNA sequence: TGTGCCAGCAGTCCCGGGACAGGGTTTGAAAAACTGTTTTTT. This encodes CASSPGTGFEKLFF.